Presented here are 18 T cell receptor beta chains from one specimen sequenced in a study of cytomegalovirus exposure and HLA in healthy donors. PCR employed 60 Vbeta and 13 Jbeta primers. TCRdb keeps only in-frame clones here, not all; method: immunoSEQ multiplex PCR. The sample includes approximately 200,000 clones, about 81% of them seen just once. Material for sequencing was PBMCs. These receptors were obtained from a man under 40 in good health and CMV-seropositive.

The chain recombines TRBV2 with TRBJ1-5; 9 bases agree with TRBD1. This CDR3 comprises 14 residues. The germline CDR1 and CDR2 sequences are SNHLY and FYNNEI. The J segment lost 7 bases and the V segment lost 4 bases, leaving 5 bases of the junction unmatched. Written as DNA, the CDR3 is TGTGCCAGCAGTGCGAGGGGACAGGGACAGCCCCAGCATTTT. The encoded protein is CASSARGQGQPQHF.

The V and J genes are TRBV27 and TRBJ1-2; 11 bases map to TRBD1. The ends lost 8 bases at V and 5 bases at J; junction bases unmatched: 7. CDR3 length: 14 amino acids. Germline V gene data show CDR1 as MNHEY and CDR2 as SMNVEV (reference sequence). CDR3 in DNA: TGTGCCAGCGCCGCCGGGACAGGGGGGTATGGCTACACCTTC. Amino acids: CASAAGTGGYGYTF.

The chain carries TRBV28 and TRBJ1-4, with D uncertain. This CDR3 is built from 13 residues. Trimming stripped 8 bases from V and 3 bases from J, with 10 bases between. Germline V gene lookup returns CDR1 MDHEN and CDR2 SYDVKM. The CDR3 region is CASRAAANEKLFF. The CDR3 DNA reads TGTGCCAGCCGTGCGGCCGCTAATGAAAAACTGTTTTTT.

The chain recombines TRBV29-1 with TRBJ2-3, with 7 positions matching TRBD1. This CDR3 comprises 13 residues. V trimming: 4 bases; J trimming: 1 base; junction bases outside the gene matches: 2. Germline V lookup: CDR1 SQVTM, CDR2 ANQGSEA. The CDR3 reads CSVVDRGTDTQYF. The CDR3 DNA reads as TGCAGCGTTGTCGACAGGGGCACAGATACGCAGTATTTT.

The V gene is TRBV9, the J gene TRBJ2-1, with a tentative D call TRBD2 (8 bases). This CDR3 contains 16 residues. Trimming stripped 4 bases from V and 10 bases from J, with 24 bases between. CDR1 is SGDLS, CDR2 YYNGEE, per germline. The CDR3: CASSPIGGLGGDEQFF. CDR3 sequence (DNA): TGTGCCAGCAGCCCAATTGGGGGACTAGGGGGCGACGAGCAGTTCTTC.

V is TRBV29-1 and J is TRBJ1-2, with 7 positions matching TRBD1. V trimming: 3 bases; J trimming: 5 bases; junction bases outside the gene matches: 6. The length of the CDR3 is 13 residues. The germline gives CDR1 SQVTM, CDR2 ANQGSEA. CDR3 nucleotides: TGCAGCGTTGAGAGGGGGCGCGGGTATGGCTACACCTTC. Translating it yields CSVERGRGYGYTF.

A few counts support this clone. The chain recombines TRBV4-3 with TRBJ1-1; maybe TRBD1 (5 bases). Trimming shortened V by 3 bases and J by 1 base, and 12 bases separated the two germline ends. The V gene's germline CDR1 is LGHNA and CDR2 YSLEER. This CDR3 is built from 15 residues. CDR3: CASSHTGLPNTEAFF. In DNA form, the CDR3 reads TGCGCCAGCAGCCACACGGGACTCCCGAACACTGAAGCTTTCTTT.

This clone was seen more than once but under ten times. The J gene is TRBJ1-5, the V gene TRBV4-3; D is undetermined. Germline V gene sequence: CDR1 LGHNA, CDR2 YSLEER. The V end lost 0 bases, the J end lost 7 bases, and 13 bases lay between the germline ends. The CDR3 totals 15 residues. The CDR3 nucleotides read TGCGCCAGCAGCCAAGATTACGGGGTAATACAGCCCCAGCATTTT. It is translated as CASSQDYGVIQPQHF.

The chain links TRBV9 to TRBJ2-3; D is uncertain. The CDR3 contains 12 residues. The germline CDR1 and CDR2 sequences are SGDLS and YYNGEE. The V and J ends lost 0 bases and 7 bases respectively, with 6 bases between them. The CDR3 coding sequence is TGTGCCAGCAGCGTAGATAGTCATACGCAGTATTTT. This gives the protein CASSVDSHTQYF.

The V and J genes are TRBV4-1 and TRBJ1-1, with D maybe TRBD1 (5 bases). This CDR3 region has 14 residues. Germline values: CDR1 MGHRA, CDR2 YSYEKL. The V gene lost 4 bases and the J gene lost 5 bases, with 14 bases spanning the gap. CDR3 coding DNA: TGCGCCAGCAGCCTCCGACAGATTTCGACTGAAGCTTTCTTT. Protein sequence: CASSLRQISTEAFF.

The chain couples TRBV27 to TRBJ2-2; maybe TRBD2 (6 bases). V was trimmed by 2 bases and J by 4 bases, leaving 11 bases between them. The CDR3 is 15 residues long. The germline V gene has CDR1 MNHEY and CDR2 SMNVEV (reference sequence). This CDR3 is CASSLGLARTGELFF. The CDR3 DNA sequence: TGTGCCAGCAGTTTAGGGCTAGCGCGCACCGGGGAGCTGTTTTTT.

This chain joins TRBV4-1 and TRBJ2-4; D might be TRBD1 (6 bases). V was trimmed by 0 bases and J by 6 bases, leaving 15 bases between them. In germline, CDR1 is MGHRA, CDR2 YSYEKL. There are 16 residues in the CDR3. For the CDR3, the DNA is TGCGCCAGCAGCCAAGATACCGAACTCAGGGGAAACATTCAGTACTTC. This sequence encodes CASSQDTELRGNIQYF.

J is TRBJ2-5 and V is TRBV6-5; the D is unclear. Germline V lookup: CDR1 MNHEY, CDR2 SVGAGI. This CDR3 region has 12 residues. V was trimmed by 6 bases and J by 4 bases, leaving 9 bases between them. CDR3 coding DNA: TGTGCCAGCAGATCGACTGGAGAGACCCAGTACTTC. This translates into CASRSTGETQYF.

The V call is TRBV19, the J call TRBJ2-7, with TRBD1 matching over 9 bases. Germline-derived CDR1 and CDR2 are LNHDA and SQIVND (reference sequence). The CDR3 is 15 amino acids. Losses at the gene ends were 5 bases for V and 6 bases for J; bases not matched to a gene: 11. This CDR3 is CASSFTGGSSLEQYF. CDR3 nucleotides: TGTGCCAGTAGTTTTACAGGGGGCTCTTCTCTCGAGCAGTACTTC.

The rearrangement uses TRBV15 and TRBJ1-5; 8 bases agree with TRBD1. Germline V gene data show CDR1 as LNHNV and CDR2 as YYDKDF (reference sequence). J lost 3 bases, V lost 0 bases, and 1 base had no gene match. There are 15 residues in the CDR3. This chain's CDR3 is CATSRDRGLNQPQHF. Written as DNA, the CDR3 is TGTGCCACCAGCAGAGACAGGGGGCTCAATCAGCCCCAGCATTTT. The full variable domain, in which reference TRBV15 and TRBJ1-5 provide the parts outside the CDR3, is DAMVIQNPRYQVTQFGKPVTLSCSQTLNHNVMYWYQQKSSQAPKLLFHYYDKDFNNEADTPDNFQSRRPNTSFCFLDIRSPGLGDTAMYLCATSRDRGLNQPQHFGDGTRLSIL.

The chain uses TRBV6-5 and TRBJ2-7; D possibly corresponds to TRBD1 (6 bases). Germline CDR1 and CDR2: MNHEY and SVGAGI. V lost 2 bases and J 2 bases, leaving 10 bases between the germline ends. This CDR3 has 14 amino acids. The DNA for the CDR3 is TGTGCCAGCAGTTACACCGGACAGCCCTACGAGCAGTACTTC. Amino acids: CASSYTGQPYEQYF.

The chain couples TRBV19 to TRBJ1-2, with TRBD1 as a possible D gene (6 bases). This CDR3 contains 14 residues. V was shortened by 3 bases and J by 8 bases, with 16 bases between the two germline ends. Germline CDR1 is LNHDA and CDR2 is SQIVND (reference sequence). CDR3 residues: CASSIPAGVEGYTF. The CDR3 nucleotides read TGTGCCAGTAGTATCCCGGCAGGGGTAGAAGGCTACACCTTC.

The table lists this clone with a few counts. The J gene is TRBJ1-4, the V gene TRBV5-5; D possibly corresponds to TRBD1 (6 bases). The CDR3 has 17 residues. Germline loops: CDR1 SGHKS, CDR2 YYEKEE (reference sequence). Trimming left V 2 bases short and J 5 bases short, with 19 bases between. The CDR3 DNA follows: TGTGCCAGCAGCTTCCAATCCGGGACAACGGGGAATGAAAAACTGTTTTTT. It translates to CASSFQSGTTGNEKLFF.